These 30 T cell receptor beta chains were sequenced from one sample in a study of control samples from healthy donors and cancer patients. Assay used: immunoSEQ multiplex PCR; TCRdb lists only in-frame clones, some missing. The top ten hold about 1.7% of the sample, which has around 59,000 clones, roughly 90% seen once. Sequencing was performed on PBMCs. These receptors came from a man between 40 and 49 years old with colorectal cancer.

The V gene is TRBV4-2, the J gene TRBJ2-1, with 7 nucleotides matching TRBD2. J was trimmed by 4 bases and V by 1 base; bases with no gene match: 7. The CDR3 covers 16 residues. Looked up from germline, CDR1 is LGHNA and CDR2 is YNFKEQ. The CDR3 DNA reads TGTGCCAGCAGCCAAGGGAAGCGGGGCTCATACAATGAGCAGTTCTTC. Protein: CASSQGKRGSYNEQFF.

V usage is TRBV11-3 and J usage is TRBJ2-7, with D unclear. Germline CDR1 is SGHNT and CDR2 is YENEEA. There are 17 residues in the CDR3. Trimming pared 0 bases from V and 2 bases from J, leaving 17 bases between. CDR3 nucleotides: TGTGCCAGCAGCTTAGACCCTAACCTTGGGCTAGCCTACGAGCAGTACTTC. Its protein is CASSLDPNLGLAYEQYF.

This rearrangement joins TRBV7-2 to TRBJ2-5; TRBD2 agrees at 8 bases. The CDR3 length is 17 residues. In germline, CDR1 is SGHTA, CDR2 FQGNSA. V gave up 2 bases and J gave up 5 bases; unmatched junction bases: 13. The CDR3 coding sequence is TGTGCCAGCAGCTTAAGGTCGAGACGGGGGGGCCCGGAGACCCAGTACTTC. Residues: CASSLRSRRGGPETQYF.

This clone was recorded only once. The gene calls are TRBV7-7 and TRBJ2-1, with D possibly matching TRBD2 (5 bases). The germline V gene has CDR1 SSHAT and CDR2 FNYEAQ (reference sequence). V lost 5 bases, J lost 4 bases, and 12 bases lay in between. CDR3 length: 14 amino acids. In DNA, the CDR3 is TGTGCCAGCAGCCCAGTGGGCGGGTACAATGAGCAGTTCTTC. Its translation: CASSPVGGYNEQFF.

The chain has TRBV11-3 and TRBJ2-1, with D perhaps given as TRBD1 or TRBD2 (5 bases each). The CDR3 length is 15 residues. The V gene lost 4 bases and the J gene lost 9 bases, with 19 bases spanning the gap. Germline CDR1 reads SGHNT; CDR2 reads YENEEA. DNA for the CDR3: TGTGCCAGCAGCTGGGGGTCAAAAACCCGCAGTGAGCAGTTCTTC. This translates into CASSWGSKTRSEQFF.

The chain combines TRBV6-5 with TRBJ2-7; 8 bases fit TRBD1. The V and J ends lost 8 bases and 4 bases, in that order; junction bases with no gene match: 10. Germline V CDR1 and CDR2: MNHEY, SVGAGI. The CDR3 sequence is 14 residues long. The CDR3 reads CASLGTGPGYEQYF. The CDR3 DNA reads as TGTGCCAGCCTAGGGACAGGCCCAGGGTACGAGCAGTACTTC.

The chain carries TRBV7-9 and TRBJ2-4, with TRBD1 matching over 10 bases. Germline loops: CDR1 SEHNR, CDR2 FQNEAQ (reference sequence). The ends lost 4 bases at V and 3 bases at J; junction bases unmatched: 3. There are 15 residues in the CDR3. The DNA for the CDR3 is TGTGCCAGCAGCTACGGGACAGGGGTCAAAAACATTCAGTACTTC. It yields the protein CASSYGTGVKNIQYF.

The chain employs TRBV29-1 and TRBJ1-1; no clear D gene. The CDR3 sequence is 13 residues long. The V gene lost 5 bases and the J gene lost 0 bases, with 10 bases spanning the gap. Germline CDR1 reads SQVTM; CDR2 reads ANQGSEA. The CDR3 coding sequence is TGCAGCGTTAGCGGTTTTATGAACACTGAAGCTTTCTTT. Encoded protein: CSVSGFMNTEAFF.

The chain employs TRBV7-8 and TRBJ1-5; no clear D gene. V lost 2 bases and J lost 0, with 5 bases in between. The germline V gene has CDR1 SGHVS and CDR2 FQNEAQ. This CDR3 region has 14 residues. This CDR3 is CASSLTYSNQPQHF. The CDR3, as DNA: TGTGCCAGCAGCTTAACCTATAGCAATCAGCCCCAGCATTTT.

The chain carries TRBV5-4 and TRBJ1-5; 9 nucleotides match TRBD1. Germline V gene lookup returns CDR1 SGHNT and CDR2 YYREEE (reference sequence). The CDR3 extends over 18 amino acids. The V and J ends lost 4 bases and 0 bases, in that order; junction bases with no gene match: 11. The CDR3 bases are TGTGCCAGCAGCCCCGGTCCCGGGACAGGGAATAGCAATCAGCCCCAGCATTTT. It yields the protein CASSPGPGTGNSNQPQHF.

This rearrangement joins TRBV29-1 to TRBJ2-1; D gene uncertain. V was cut by 1 base and J by 2 bases, with 12 bases left in between. The V gene's germline CDR1 is SQVTM and CDR2 ANQGSEA. CDR3 size: 15 residues. As DNA, the CDR3 is TGCAGCGTTGAAGGATCACGACGGCCCTACAATGAGCAGTTCTTC. Its translation is CSVEGSRRPYNEQFF.

The V gene is TRBV24-1, the J gene TRBJ2-7; tentatively, D is TRBD2 (6 bases). Trimming removed 10 bases from V and 5 bases from J, with 17 bases in between. Germline lookup yields CDR1 KGHDR and CDR2 SFDVKD. The CDR3 length is 13 residues. The CDR3 here is CATEGREKNEQYF. CDR3 DNA sequence: TGTGCCACGGAGGGTAGGGAAAAAAACGAGCAGTACTTC.

The gene calls are TRBV6-5 and TRBJ2-3; 10 bases are a match to TRBD2. Germline V gene lookup returns CDR1 MNHEY and CDR2 SVGAGI. This CDR3 region has 14 residues. The V segment lost 8 bases and the J segment 5 bases; nucleotides outside the gene matches: 7. The CDR3: CASGASGGIDTQYF. The DNA of the CDR3 is TGTGCCAGCGGCGCTAGCGGGGGCATAGATACGCAGTATTTT.

The chain employs TRBV9 and TRBJ2-2; the D is unclear. This CDR3 comprises 15 residues. Trimming left V 0 bases short and J 6 bases short, with 12 bases between. Germline values: CDR1 SGDLS, CDR2 YYNGEE. The CDR3 bases are TGTGCCAGCAGCGTAGCAGTAGGGCTATCCGGGGAGCTGTTTTTT. This codes for CASSVAVGLSGELFF.

The chain combines TRBV5-1 with TRBJ2-2; D is perhaps TRBD1 (7 bases). The CDR3 extends over 16 amino acids. The ends were cut back, 1 base at V and 5 bases at J, with 15 bases in the middle. Germline assignment: CDR1 SGHRS and CDR2 YFSETQ. The CDR3 DNA is TGCGCCAGCAGCTTGATGGTCGCAGGGGGGACCGGGGAGCTGTTTTTT. This sequence encodes CASSLMVAGGTGELFF.

This chain joins TRBV11-3 and TRBJ2-3; TRBD1 aligns across 11 bases. This CDR3 region has 16 residues. From germline, CDR1 is SGHNT and CDR2 YENEEA. J was trimmed by 4 bases and V by 5 bases; bases with no gene match: 8. The DNA of the CDR3 is TGTGCCAGCAGCGCCCGGACAGGGGGCGGGCCAGATACGCAGTATTTT. Translation: CASSARTGGGPDTQYF. The full variable domain, its missing parts supplied by reference TRBV11-3 and TRBJ2-3, is EAGVVQSPRYKIIEKKQPVAFWCNPISGHNTLYWYLQNLGQGPELLIRYENEEAVDDSQLPKDRFSAERLKGVDSTLKIQPAELGDSAVYLCASSARTGGGPDTQYFGPGTRLTVL.

V usage is TRBV27 and J usage is TRBJ1-6; D is undetermined. Germline values: CDR1 MNHEY, CDR2 SMNVEV (reference sequence). The CDR3 covers 15 residues. Trimming shortened V by 2 bases and J by 4 bases, and 9 bases separated the two germline ends. In nucleotides, the CDR3 is TGTGCCAGCAGTTTAAAAGGAGGTTATAATTCACCCCTCCACTTT. It translates to CASSLKGGYNSPLHF.

The chain links TRBV7-2 to TRBJ1-2, with a tentative D call TRBD1 (5 bases). Germline assignment: CDR1 SGHTA and CDR2 FQGNSA. This CDR3 region has 13 residues. V was shortened by 4 bases and J by 4 bases, with 10 bases between the two germline ends. As DNA, the CDR3 is TGTGCCAGCAGCTCGACCCAGGGCTATGGCTACACCTTC. This codes for CASSSTQGYGYTF. Full variable domain (missing parts from reference TRBV7-2 and TRBJ1-2): GAGVSQSPSNKVTEKGKDVELRCDPISGHTALYWYRQSLGQGLEFLIYFQGNSAPDKSGLPSDRFSAERTGGSVSTLTIQRTQQEDSAVYLCASSSTQGYGYTFGSGTRLTVV.

This clone was counted a few times. This chain's CDR3 is CASTQSDRVTEAFF. The CDR3 DNA is TGTGCCAGCACCCAGAGCGACAGGGTCACTGAAGCTTTCTTT. This chain connects TRBV2 to TRBJ1-1, with TRBD1 matching over 7 bases. The CDR3 runs to 14 residues. V was clipped by 7 bases and J by 4 bases; unmatched bases: 9. CDR1 and CDR2 from the germline V gene are SNHLY and FYNNEI.

The chain recombines TRBV6-6 with TRBJ1-5, with 9 positions matching TRBD1. In germline, CDR1 is MNHNY, CDR2 SVGAGI (reference sequence). Unmatched junction bases numbered 5, after V lost 6 bases and J lost 2 bases. The CDR3 is 15 amino acids. The CDR3 DNA is TGTGCCAGCAGCGGGACAGGGAGAGGCAATCAGCCCCAGCATTTT. Protein product: CASSGTGRGNQPQHF.

This chain connects TRBV5-1 to TRBJ1-2; TRBD1 matches 7 bases. This CDR3 comprises 13 residues. With 4 bases clipped from V and 4 bases from J, the junction kept 4 bases outside the gene matches. Germline loops: CDR1 SGHRS, CDR2 YFSETQ. CDR3 sequence reads: CASSPGQLYGYTF. DNA of the CDR3: TGCGCCAGCAGCCCGGGACAGCTCTATGGCTACACCTTC.

Only one count was recorded for this clone. This chain links TRBV27 with TRBJ2-7; 7 positions match TRBD1. Losses at the gene ends were 5 bases for V and 2 bases for J; bases not matched to a gene: 6. The CDR3 is made up of 14 amino acids. Germline V gene data show CDR1 as MNHEY and CDR2 as SMNVEV (reference sequence). CDR3 loop: CASSRMGQPYEQYF. In DNA form, the CDR3 reads TGTGCCAGCAGTCGTATGGGACAGCCCTACGAGCAGTACTTC.

V usage is TRBV6-1 and J usage is TRBJ2-7, with D uncertain. The V end lost 0 bases, the J end lost 4 bases, and 1 base lay between the germline ends. There are 11 residues in the CDR3. Germline V gene sequence: CDR1 MNHNS, CDR2 SASEGT. The CDR3 region is CASSEAYEQYF. The DNA for the CDR3 is TGTGCCAGCAGTGAAGCTTACGAGCAGTACTTC.

This clone occurred a few times. The chain links TRBV19 to TRBJ1-2; 7 nucleotides match TRBD1. Germline V CDR1 and CDR2: LNHDA, SQIVND (reference sequence). This CDR3 is 13 amino acids long. The V segment lost 8 bases and the J segment 5 bases; nucleotides outside the gene matches: 8. CDR3 loop: CASGEDRSYGYTF. CDR3 in DNA: TGTGCCAGTGGGGAGGACAGGAGTTATGGCTACACCTTC.

The chain links TRBV12-3 or TRBV12-4 to TRBJ1-3; D is unresolved. V was shortened by 3 bases and J by 4 bases, with 4 bases between the two germline ends. The CDR3 extends over 12 amino acids. The CDR3 DNA follows: TGTGCCAGCAGTTTCCCCGGAAACACCATATATTTT. Amino acid sequence: CASSFPGNTIYF.

The chain has TRBV6-5 and TRBJ2-7; D possibly matches TRBD1 or TRBD2 (6 bases each). There are 14 residues in the CDR3. Germline CDR1 and CDR2: MNHEY and SVGAGI. V was pared by 6 bases and J by 4 bases, with 16 bases between. The CDR3 region has the DNA TGTGCCAGCAGGGATCCGGGGGCCTCGTACGAGCAGTACTTC. It encodes CASRDPGASYEQYF.

The chain uses TRBV4-2 and TRBJ1-6, with no clear D. The CDR3 extends over 14 amino acids. V lost 3 bases, J lost 8 bases, and 11 bases lay in between. CDR1 is LGHNA and CDR2 is YNFKEQ in the germline V gene. The CDR3 spells CASSHPDRDSPLHF. The CDR3 coding sequence is TGTGCCAGCAGCCATCCTGACCGCGATTCACCCCTCCACTTT.

The J gene is TRBJ1-1, the V gene TRBV5-1; the match to TRBD1 covers 7 bases. Germline CDR1 is SGHRS and CDR2 is YFSETQ. After removal of 4 bases from V and 2 bases from J, the junction contained 14 bases not matched to a gene. This CDR3 is built from 17 residues. DNA for the CDR3: TGCGCCAGCAGCGTTAGCCGGGACAGCTTTGGAAACACTGAAGCTTTCTTT. Amino acids: CASSVSRDSFGNTEAFF.

CDR3 in DNA: TGTGCCAGCAGTTCCTTTAGCGGAGGGGACGAGCAGTACTTC. This sequence encodes CASSSFSGGDEQYF. V gene TRBV5-4 combines with J gene TRBJ2-7; TRBD2 is a possible D gene (6 bases). The CDR3 sequence is 14 residues long. Germline V gene lookup returns CDR1 SGHNT and CDR2 YYREEE (reference sequence). V lost 5 bases and J lost 5, with 17 bases in between.

The gene calls are TRBV5-1 and TRBJ1-2; D perhaps matches TRBD1 (5 bases). CDR3 length: 15 residues. Germline assignment: CDR1 SGHRS and CDR2 YFSETQ. V lost 4 bases, J lost 5 bases, and 18 bases lay in between. CDR3 region: CASSRIGGEKYGYTF. The CDR3 DNA follows: TGCGCCAGCAGCAGAATTGGGGGGGAGAAGTATGGCTACACCTTC.